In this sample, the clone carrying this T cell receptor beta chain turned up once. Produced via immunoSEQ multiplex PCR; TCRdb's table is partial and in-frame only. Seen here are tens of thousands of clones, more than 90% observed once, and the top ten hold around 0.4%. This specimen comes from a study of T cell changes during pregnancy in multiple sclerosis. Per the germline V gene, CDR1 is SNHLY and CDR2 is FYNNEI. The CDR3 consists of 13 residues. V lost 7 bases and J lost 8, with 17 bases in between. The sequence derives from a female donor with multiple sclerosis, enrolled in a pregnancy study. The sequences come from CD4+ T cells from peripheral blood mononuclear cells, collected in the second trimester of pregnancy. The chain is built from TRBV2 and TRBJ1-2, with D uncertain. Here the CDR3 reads CASKKTILMGYTF. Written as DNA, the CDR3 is TGTGCCAGCAAAAAAACTATTCTTATGGGCTACACCTTC.